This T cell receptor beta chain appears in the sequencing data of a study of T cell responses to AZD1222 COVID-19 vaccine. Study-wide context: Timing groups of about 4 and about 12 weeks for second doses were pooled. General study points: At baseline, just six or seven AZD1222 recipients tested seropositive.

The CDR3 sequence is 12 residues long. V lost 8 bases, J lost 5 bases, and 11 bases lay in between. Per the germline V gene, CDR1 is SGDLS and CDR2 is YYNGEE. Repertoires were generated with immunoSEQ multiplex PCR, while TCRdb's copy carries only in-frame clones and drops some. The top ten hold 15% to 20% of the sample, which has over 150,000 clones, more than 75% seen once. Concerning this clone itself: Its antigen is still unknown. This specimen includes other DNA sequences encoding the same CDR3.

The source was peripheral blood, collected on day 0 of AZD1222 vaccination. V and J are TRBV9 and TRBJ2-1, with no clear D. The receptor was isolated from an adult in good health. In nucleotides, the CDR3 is TGTGCCAGTAGCCCAGGCAACAATGAGCAGTTCTTC. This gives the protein CASSPGNNEQFF.